This T cell receptor (beta chain) originates from a study of blood T cell repertoires in COVID-19. Sequenced by immunoSEQ multiplex PCR; TCRdb stores in-frame clones only, minus some. Of over 130,000 clones listed, about 82% are singletons. This clone has just a few counts. The CDR3 has 13 residues. Germline CDR1 SNHLY, CDR2 FYNNEI. V lost 5 bases to trimming and J lost 1 base, with 8 bases between them. The sequenced sample consisted of peripheral blood. The TCR originated in a man between 45 and 60 years old with acute or convalescent COVID-19. J is TRBJ1-1 and V is TRBV2, with D maybe TRBD1 (5 bases). The CDR3 protein is CASSRTQNTEAFF. For the CDR3, the DNA is TGTGCCAGCAGTAGGACACAGAACACTGAAGCTTTCTTT.